This entry lists 7 T cell receptor beta chains sequenced from one sample in a study of shared clonotypes between healthy human individuals. Profiled with immunoSEQ multiplex PCR; TCRdb holds only in-frame clones, not every one. This repertoire shows around 510,000 clones, approximately 95% found once; its top ten account for approximately 0.067%. Material: naive CD4+ T cells sorted from blood. The subset is: CD45RA+ positively selected. These receptors all come from a woman aged 30 to 39 in good health.

The chain combines TRBV7-8 with TRBJ2-5, with 8 bases that match TRBD2. Germline CDR1 and CDR2: SGHVS and FQNEAQ. This CDR3 is built from 14 residues. The trim removed 4 bases at V and 9 bases at J, leaving 10 bases unmatched. CDR3 in DNA: TGTGCCAGCAGCTCCGGGGGGGTAAAGGGGTCCCAGTACTTC. Its protein product is CASSSGGVKGSQYF.

The chain carries TRBV28 and TRBJ2-5, with D perhaps assigned TRBD1 or TRBD2 (5 bases each). CDR3 size: 12 residues. The V end lost 6 bases, the J end lost 3 bases, and 8 bases lay between the germline ends. In germline, CDR1 is MDHEN, CDR2 SYDVKM. CDR3 sequence reads: CASSLGEETQYF. The CDR3 DNA reads as TGTGCCAGCAGCCTGGGGGAAGAGACCCAGTACTTC.

The CDR3 here is CSNLDSEYGYTF. The CDR3 coding sequence is TGCAGCAACCTGGACAGCGAATATGGCTACACCTTC. This chain uses TRBV29-1 with TRBJ1-2; perhaps TRBD1 as D (6 bases). The CDR3 length is 12 residues. V was clipped by 8 bases and J by 5 bases, with 15 bases between them. Germline loops: CDR1 SQVTM, CDR2 ANQGSEA.

The genes are TRBV6-5 and TRBJ2-3, with 11 bases that match TRBD2. Germline V lookup: CDR1 MNHEY, CDR2 SVGAGI. V was pared by 6 bases and J by 5 bases, with 4 bases of the junction left unmatched. The CDR3 length is 14 residues. As DNA, the CDR3 is TGTGCCAGCAGACTTAGCGGGAGGGTAGATACGCAGTATTTT. This sequence encodes CASRLSGRVDTQYF.

The gene calls are TRBV27 and TRBJ1-6; 8 positions agree with TRBD1. From germline, CDR1 is MNHEY and CDR2 SMNVEV (reference sequence). The V and J ends lost 4 bases and 7 bases, in that order; junction bases with no gene match: 6. CDR3 size: 15 residues. The CDR3 bases are TGTGCCAGCAGTTCCCAGGGGGCTAGGAATTCACCCCTCCACTTT. It encodes CASSSQGARNSPLHF.

The chain has TRBV5-1 and TRBJ2-5; 7 bases are shared with TRBD1. There are 17 residues in the CDR3. V was pared by 7 bases and J by 0 bases, with 15 bases of the junction left unmatched. Germline V gene sequence: CDR1 SGHRS, CDR2 YFSETQ. The CDR3 DNA reads as TGCGCCAGCCCTAAGAACCGGGACAGCCTTTACCAAGAGACCCAGTACTTC. This encodes CASPKNRDSLYQETQYF.

V gene TRBV6-5 combines with J gene TRBJ1-4, with D uncertain. Germline V gene sequence: CDR1 MNHEY, CDR2 SVGAGI. Trimming left V 8 bases short and J 3 bases short, with 7 bases between. The CDR3 runs 12 residues. CDR3 residues: CASSRPNEKLFF. CDR3 in DNA: TGTGCCAGCTCCCGCCCTAATGAAAAACTGTTTTTT.